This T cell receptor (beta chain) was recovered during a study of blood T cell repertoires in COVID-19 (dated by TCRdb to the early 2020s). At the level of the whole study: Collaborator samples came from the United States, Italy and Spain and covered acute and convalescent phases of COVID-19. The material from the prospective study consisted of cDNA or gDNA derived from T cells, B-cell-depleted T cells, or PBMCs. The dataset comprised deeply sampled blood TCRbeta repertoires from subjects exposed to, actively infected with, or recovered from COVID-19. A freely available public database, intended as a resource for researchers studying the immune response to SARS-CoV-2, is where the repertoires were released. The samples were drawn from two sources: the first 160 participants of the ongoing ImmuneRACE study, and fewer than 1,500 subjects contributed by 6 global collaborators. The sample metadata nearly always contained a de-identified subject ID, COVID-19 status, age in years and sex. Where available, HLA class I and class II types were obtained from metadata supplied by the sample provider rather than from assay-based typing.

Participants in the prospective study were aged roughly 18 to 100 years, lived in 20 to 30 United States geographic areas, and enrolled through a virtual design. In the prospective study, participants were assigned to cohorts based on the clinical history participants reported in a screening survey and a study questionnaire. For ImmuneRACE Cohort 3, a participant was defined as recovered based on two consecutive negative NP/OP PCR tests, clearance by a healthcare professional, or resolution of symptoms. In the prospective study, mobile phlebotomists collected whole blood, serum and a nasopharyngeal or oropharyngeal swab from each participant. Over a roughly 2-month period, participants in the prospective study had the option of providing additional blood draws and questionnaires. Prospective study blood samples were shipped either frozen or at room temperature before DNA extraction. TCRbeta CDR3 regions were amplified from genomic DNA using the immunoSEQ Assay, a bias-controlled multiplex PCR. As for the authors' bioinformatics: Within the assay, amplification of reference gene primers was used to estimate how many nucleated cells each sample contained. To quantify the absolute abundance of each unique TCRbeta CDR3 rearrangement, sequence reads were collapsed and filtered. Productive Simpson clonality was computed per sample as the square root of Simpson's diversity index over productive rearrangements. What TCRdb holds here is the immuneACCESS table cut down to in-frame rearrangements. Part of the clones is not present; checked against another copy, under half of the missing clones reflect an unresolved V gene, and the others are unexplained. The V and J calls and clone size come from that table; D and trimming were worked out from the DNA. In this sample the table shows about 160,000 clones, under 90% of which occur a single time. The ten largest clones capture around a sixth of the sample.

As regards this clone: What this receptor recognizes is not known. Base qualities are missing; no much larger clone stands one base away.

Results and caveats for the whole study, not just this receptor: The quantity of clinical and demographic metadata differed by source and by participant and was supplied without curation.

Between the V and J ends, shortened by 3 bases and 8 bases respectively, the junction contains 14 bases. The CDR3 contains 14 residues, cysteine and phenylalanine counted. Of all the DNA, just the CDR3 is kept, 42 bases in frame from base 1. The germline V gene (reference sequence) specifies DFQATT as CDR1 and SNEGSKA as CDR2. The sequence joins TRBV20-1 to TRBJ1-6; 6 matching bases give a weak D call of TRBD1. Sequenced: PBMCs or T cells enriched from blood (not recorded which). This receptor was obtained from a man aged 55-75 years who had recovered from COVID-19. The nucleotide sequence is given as TGCAGTGCTAGTTCGCCAGGGGTAGATTCACCCCTCCACTTT. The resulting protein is CSASSPGVDSPLHF.